This paragraph covers one TCR beta chain sequence. TCRdb re-analyzed the PCR reads using MiXCR. Found here are approximately 50,000 clones, about 4% of them singletons; the top ten hold about a tenth. This record belongs to a study of metastatic and nonmetastatic thyroid tumors. Among the patients, none had received any treatment before thyroid surgery. Trimming took 2 bases from V and 8 from J; bases not matched to a gene: 9. This CDR3 spans 17 amino acids. Germline CDR1 and CDR2: MNHNY and SVGAGI (reference sequence). Sequences were obtained from blood. The clonotype comes from a female donor with papillary thyroid cancer or a benign thyroid nodule (not recorded which). Some clones in this sample may be carry-over from other donors' samples. J is TRBJ2-1 and V is TRBV6-6; TRBD2 matches at 13 bases. The CDR3 loop reads CASSYPLGTSGKYEQFF. The DNA of the CDR3 is TGTGCCAGCAGTTACCCCCTAGGGACTAGCGGGAAATATGAGCAGTTCTTC.